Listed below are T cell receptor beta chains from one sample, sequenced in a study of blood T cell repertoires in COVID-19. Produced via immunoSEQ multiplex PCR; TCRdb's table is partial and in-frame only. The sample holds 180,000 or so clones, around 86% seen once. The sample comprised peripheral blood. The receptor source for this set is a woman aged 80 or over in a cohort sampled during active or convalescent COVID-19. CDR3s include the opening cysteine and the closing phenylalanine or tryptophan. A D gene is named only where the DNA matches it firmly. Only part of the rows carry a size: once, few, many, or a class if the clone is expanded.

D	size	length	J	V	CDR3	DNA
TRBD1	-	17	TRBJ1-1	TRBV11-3	CASRRKGAGTGSSEAFF	TGTGCCAGCAGACGAAAAGGCGCCGGGACAGGGTCATCTGAAGCTTTCTTT
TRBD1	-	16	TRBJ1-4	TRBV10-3	CAISGGTGQPNEKLFF	TGTGCCATCAGTGGGGGAACGGGACAGCCTAATGAAAAACTGTTTTTT
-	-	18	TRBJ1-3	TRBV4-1	CASSQGAARGSSGNTIYF	TGCGCCAGCAGCCAGGGGGCAGCCCGTGGGAGCTCTGGAAACACCATATATTTT
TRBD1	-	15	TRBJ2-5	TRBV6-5	CASSRGTGTKKTQYF	TGTGCCAGCAGTAGAGGGACAGGGACCAAGAAGACCCAGTACTTC
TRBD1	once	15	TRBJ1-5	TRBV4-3	CASSQILQGNQPQHF	TGCGCCAGCAGCCAAATTTTACAGGGGAATCAGCCCCAGCATTTT
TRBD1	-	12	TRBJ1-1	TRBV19	CASRLQGAGAFF	TGTGCCAGTAGACTACAGGGGGCAGGAGCTTTCTTT
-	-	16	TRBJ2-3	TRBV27	CASSLRDNPSTDTQYF	TGTGCCAGCAGTTTACGGGACAACCCTAGCACAGATACGCAGTATTTT
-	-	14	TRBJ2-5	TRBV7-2	CASSLARNLETQYF	TGTGCCAGCAGCTTAGCCAGGAATCTGGAGACCCAGTACTTC
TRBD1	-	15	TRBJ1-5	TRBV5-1	CASRSGTGNNQPQHF	TGCGCCAGCAGATCCGGGACAGGGAACAATCAGCCCCAGCATTTT
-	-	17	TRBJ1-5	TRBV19	CASSIPHYRAINQPQHF	TGTGCCAGTAGTATCCCCCATTACAGGGCTATCAATCAGCCCCAGCATTTT
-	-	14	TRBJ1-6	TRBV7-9	CASSEGRDGSPLHF	TGTGCCAGCAGCGAGGGGAGGGATGGTTCACCCCTCCACTTT
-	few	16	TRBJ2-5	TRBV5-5	CASSLGRAGYQETQYF	TGTGCCAGCAGCTTGGGAAGGGCGGGGTACCAAGAGACCCAGTACTTC
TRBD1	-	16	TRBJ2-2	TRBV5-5	CASSLGTDKNTGELFF	TGTGCCAGCAGCTTAGGGACAGACAAAAACACCGGGGAGCTGTTTTTT
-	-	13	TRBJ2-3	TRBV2	CASTGEGTDTQYF	TGTGCCAGCACCGGGGAAGGCACAGATACGCAGTATTTT
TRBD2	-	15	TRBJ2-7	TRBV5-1	CASSPISRLAYEQYF	TGCGCCAGCAGCCCCATCTCCCGACTAGCGTATGAGCAGTACTTC
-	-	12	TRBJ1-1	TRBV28	CASTKSTGKAFF	TGTGCCAGCACCAAGAGCACAGGAAAAGCTTTCTTT
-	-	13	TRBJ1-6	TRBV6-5	CASRGGYNSPLHF	TGTGCTTCGCGGGGGGGATATAATTCACCCCTCCACTTT
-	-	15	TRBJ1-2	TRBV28	CASSLGAGTNYGYTF	TGTGCCAGCTCCTTGGGGGCAGGAACTAACTATGGCTACACCTTC
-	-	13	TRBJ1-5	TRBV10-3	CAISEEGDQPQHF	TGTGCCATCAGTGAGGAAGGGGATCAGCCCCAGCATTTT
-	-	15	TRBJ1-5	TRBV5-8	CASSPGTSSNQPQHF	TGTGCCAGCAGCCCCGGGACAAGTAGCAATCAGCCCCAGCATTTT
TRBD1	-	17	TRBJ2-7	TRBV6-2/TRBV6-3	CASSSHRQGAFPPEQYF	TGTGCCAGCAGTTCGCACAGGCAGGGGGCCTTCCCCCCCGAGCAGTACTTC
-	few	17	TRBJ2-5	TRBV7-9	CASSPPSYRRGQETQYF	TGTGCCAGCAGCCCCCCAAGTTACAGGAGGGGCCAAGAGACCCAGTACTTC
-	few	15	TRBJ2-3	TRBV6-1	CASSEAGGAPDTQYF	TGTGCCAGCAGTGAAGCGGGGGGGGCCCCAGATACGCAGTATTTT
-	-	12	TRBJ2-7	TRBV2	CASSVLVNEQYF	TGTGCCAGCAGTGTTCTAGTTAACGAGCAGTACTTC
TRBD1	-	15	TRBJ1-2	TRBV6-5	CASSYTQGADGGYTF	TGTGCCAGCAGTTATACACAGGGGGCGGATGGTGGCTACACCTTC
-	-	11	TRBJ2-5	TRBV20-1	CSASGGETQYF	TGCAGTGCTAGTGGCGGAGAGACCCAGTACTTC
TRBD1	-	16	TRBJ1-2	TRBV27	CASSLYRDRGRDGYTF	TGTGCCAGCAGTTTATACCGGGACAGGGGGAGGGATGGCTACACCTTC
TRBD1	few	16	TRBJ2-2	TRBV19	CASSPGYLQGAGELFF	TGTGCCAGTAGTCCCGGGTACCTACAGGGGGCCGGGGAGCTGTTTTTT
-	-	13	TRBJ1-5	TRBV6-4	CASSEVENQPQHF	TGTGCCAGCAGTGAGGTAGAAAATCAGCCCCAGCATTTT
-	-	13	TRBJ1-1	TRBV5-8	CASSLTGNTEAFF	TGTGCCAGCAGCCTTACAGGGAACACTGAAGCTTTCTTT
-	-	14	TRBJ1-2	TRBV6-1	CASSEIEPNYGYTF	TGTGCCAGCAGTGAAATAGAGCCTAACTATGGCTACACCTTC
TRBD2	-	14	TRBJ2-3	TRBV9	CAGASGTGGDTQYF	TGTGCCGGCGCGAGCGGGACGGGCGGGGATACGCAGTATTTT
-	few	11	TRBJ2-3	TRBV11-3	CASSPGLEQYF	TGTGCCAGCAGCCCCGGCCTAGAGCAGTATTTT
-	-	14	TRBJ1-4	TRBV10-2	CASSEGQLNEKLFF	TGCGCCAGCAGTGAGGGACAGCTTAATGAAAAACTGTTTTTT
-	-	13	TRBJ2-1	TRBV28	CAADSSVINEQFF	TGTGCCGCGGACAGTTCGGTTATAAATGAGCAGTTCTTC
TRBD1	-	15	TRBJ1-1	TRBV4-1	CASSQGDRLNTEAFF	TGCGCCAGCAGCCAAGGGGACAGGTTGAACACTGAAGCTTTCTTT
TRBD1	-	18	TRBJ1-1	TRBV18	CASSTTLGQGVMNTEAFF	TGTGCCAGCTCAACCACATTGGGACAGGGAGTGATGAACACTGAAGCTTTCTTT
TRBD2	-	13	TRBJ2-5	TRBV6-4	CASSVAGGETQYF	TGTGCCAGCAGTGTTGCGGGGGGGGAGACCCAGTACTTC
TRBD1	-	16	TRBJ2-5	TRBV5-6	CASSFIIGQATETQYF	TGTGCCAGCAGCTTTATTATAGGACAGGCGACAGAGACCCAGTACTTC
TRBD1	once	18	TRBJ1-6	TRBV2	CASSGQPSFGSYNSPLHF	TGTGCCAGTTCGGGACAGCCAAGTTTTGGCTCCTATAATTCACCCCTCCACTTT
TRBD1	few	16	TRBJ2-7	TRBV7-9	CASSPTMKTGKDEQYF	TGTGCCAGCAGCCCAACGATGAAGACAGGGAAAGACGAGCAGTACTTC
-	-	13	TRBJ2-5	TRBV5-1	CASSLAGFETQYF	TGCGCCAGCAGCTTAGCCGGGTTTGAGACCCAGTACTTC
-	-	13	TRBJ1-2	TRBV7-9	CASSLEGGLGYTF	TGTGCCAGCAGCTTAGAGGGGGGGCTTGGCTACACCTTC
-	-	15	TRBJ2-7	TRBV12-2	CASRPEGPVLRGQYF	TGTGCAAGTCGCCCCGAGGGTCCAGTTCTACGAGGGCAGTACTTC
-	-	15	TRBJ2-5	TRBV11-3	CASSPKLRGEETQYF	TGTGCCAGCAGCCCCAAACTCAGGGGGGAAGAGACCCAGTACTTC
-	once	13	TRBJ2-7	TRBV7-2	CASSLGQIYEQYF	TGTGCCAGCAGCTTGGGACAAATTTACGAGCAGTACTTC
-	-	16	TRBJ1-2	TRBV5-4	CASSLNWGGVGYGYTF	TGTGCCAGCAGCTTGAACTGGGGAGGGGTGGGCTATGGCTACACCTTC
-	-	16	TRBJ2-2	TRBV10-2	CASSEVRGGRTGELFF	TGCGCCAGCAGTGAAGTGAGGGGGGGTCGTACCGGGGAGCTGTTTTTT
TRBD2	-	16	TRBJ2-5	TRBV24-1	CATSDFSLAGGETQYF	TGTGCCACCAGTGATTTTAGTCTAGCGGGGGGAGAGACCCAGTACTTC
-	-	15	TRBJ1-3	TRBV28	CASSLLGGIGNTIYF	TGTGCCAGCAGTTTACTGGGGGGAATTGGAAACACCATATATTTT
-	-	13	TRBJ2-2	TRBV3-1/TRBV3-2	CASTTSNTGELFF	TGTGCCAGTACTACCTCGAACACCGGGGAGCTGTTTTTT
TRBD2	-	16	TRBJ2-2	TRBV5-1	CASETSGSANTGELFF	TGCGCCAGCGAAACTAGCGGGTCCGCGAACACCGGGGAGCTGTTTTTT
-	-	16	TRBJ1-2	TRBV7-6	CASSPSSGPTNYGYTF	TGTGCCAGCAGCCCCTCCTCAGGGCCAACTAACTATGGCTACACCTTC
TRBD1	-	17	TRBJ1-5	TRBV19	CASSHRGGQNRNQPQHF	TGTGCCAGTAGCCACCGGGGGGGACAGAACCGCAATCAGCCCCAGCATTTT
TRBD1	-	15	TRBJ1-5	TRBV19	CASSIQGALNQPQHF	TGTGCCAGTAGTATACAGGGGGCCCTCAATCAGCCCCAGCATTTT